This TCR beta chain appears in the sequencing data of a study of blood T cell repertoires in COVID-19. Across the study: Acute-phase and convalescent COVID-19 samples originated in the United States, Italy and Spain.

CDR3 length equals 14 residues. Looked up from germline, CDR1 is SGHRS and CDR2 is YFSETQ. The germline V and J ends were trimmed by 0 bases and 3 bases, with 10 bases remaining between them. Original data processing: Reference gene primer amplification gave nucleated cell count estimates. Generated by immunoSEQ multiplex PCR, the TCRdb table keeps only in-frame clones and is missing some. V and J calls and clone size are given by that table; D and trimming were obtained from the DNA. The sample gives around 210,000 clones, 84% of which show up once; about 12% is in the top ten. Sequencing was done on a sample of peripheral blood. The chain recombines TRBV5-1 with TRBJ2-7, with D maybe TRBD2 (6 bases). This clonotype originated in a human donor in a cohort sampled during active COVID-19. The CDR3: CASSLGEAYYEQYF. The CDR3 region has the DNA TGCGCCAGCAGCTTGGGGGAGGCTTACTACGAGCAGTACTTC.